A selection of T cell receptor beta chains follows, all from one sample in a study of blood T cell repertoires in COVID-19. Some clones are missing from TCRdb's copy, which holds only in-frame ones; the method was immunoSEQ multiplex PCR. Of about 300,000 clones listed, 70% to 90% are singletons. Sequencing was done on a sample of peripheral blood. These receptors were obtained from a man aged 65 to 79 with acute or convalescent COVID-19. CDR3s include the opening cysteine and the closing phenylalanine or tryptophan. D genes are given only for firm matches. Clone size appears in some rows only: once, few, many, or a class for an expanded clone.

CDR3 protein: CASSKTGKADTQYF
CDR3 DNA: TGTGCCAGTAGCAAGACAGGGAAAGCAGATACGCAGTATTTT
clone size: .
J gene: TRBJ2-3
V gene: TRBV19
D gene: TRBD1

CDR3 protein: CASSNRAQDTQYF
CDR3 DNA: TGTGCCAGTAGTAACAGGGCTCAAGATACGCAGTATTTT
clone size: once
J gene: TRBJ2-3
V gene: TRBV19
D gene: .

CDR3 protein: CASSSTVNTEAFF
CDR3 DNA: TGCGCCAGCAGCTCGACAGTGAACACTGAAGCTTTCTTT
clone size: .
J gene: TRBJ1-1
V gene: TRBV5-1
D gene: .

CDR3 protein: CASSIPGQGRGVNQPQHF
CDR3 DNA: TGTGCCAGTAGTATCCCGGGACAGGGGAGGGGGGTCAATCAGCCCCAGCATTTT
clone size: .
J gene: TRBJ1-5
V gene: TRBV19
D gene: TRBD1

CDR3 protein: CASSLAGSQPQHF
CDR3 DNA: TGCGCCAGCAGCTTGGCCGGGAGTCAGCCCCAGCATTTT
clone size: .
J gene: TRBJ1-5
V gene: TRBV5-1
D gene: .

CDR3 protein: CASSLAVSGVHEQYF
CDR3 DNA: TGTGCCAGCAGCTTAGCAGTCTCGGGGGTCCACGAGCAGTACTTC
clone size: .
J gene: TRBJ2-7
V gene: TRBV11-1
D gene: .

CDR3 protein: CASSLGTAQAFF
CDR3 DNA: TGTGCCAGCAGCTTAGGGACAGCTCAAGCTTTCTTT
clone size: .
J gene: TRBJ1-1
V gene: TRBV11-2
D gene: .

CDR3 protein: CASSQRRDQETQYF
CDR3 DNA: TGTGCCAGCAGCCAACGCCGGGACCAAGAGACCCAGTACTTC
clone size: .
J gene: TRBJ2-5
V gene: TRBV3-1/TRBV3-2
D gene: .

CDR3 protein: CASSSGTGHEKLFF
CDR3 DNA: TGTGCCAGCAGCTCCGGGACAGGGCATGAAAAACTGTTTTTT
clone size: .
J gene: TRBJ1-4
V gene: TRBV7-9
D gene: TRBD1

CDR3 protein: CASSILLAGINEQFF
CDR3 DNA: TGTGCCAGTAGTATCCTACTAGCGGGAATTAATGAGCAGTTCTTC
clone size: .
J gene: TRBJ2-1
V gene: TRBV19
D gene: TRBD2

CDR3 protein: CASSLARYFGEQYF
CDR3 DNA: TGTGCCAGCAGCTTAGCCAGGTACTTTGGGGAGCAGTACTTC
clone size: .
J gene: TRBJ2-7
V gene: TRBV7-8
D gene: .

CDR3 protein: CASSWGTGDNYEQYF
CDR3 DNA: TGCGCCAGCAGCTGGGGGACAGGGGATAACTACGAGCAGTACTTC
clone size: .
J gene: TRBJ2-7
V gene: TRBV5-1
D gene: TRBD1

CDR3 protein: CASSPGTSGRASETQYF
CDR3 DNA: TGTGCCAGCAGCCCGGGGACTAGCGGGAGGGCCTCAGAGACCCAGTACTTC
clone size: .
J gene: TRBJ2-5
V gene: TRBV5-4
D gene: TRBD2

CDR3 protein: CASSLTGQLNSYEQYF
CDR3 DNA: TGTGCCAGCAGCTTAACCGGACAGTTAAACTCCTACGAGCAGTACTTC
clone size: .
J gene: TRBJ2-7
V gene: TRBV7-2
D gene: .

CDR3 protein: CASSQPAGLTRNIQYF
CDR3 DNA: TGCGCCAGCAGCCAACCAGCGGGCCTCACCAGAAACATTCAGTACTTC
clone size: .
J gene: TRBJ2-4
V gene: TRBV4-1
D gene: .

CDR3 protein: CASSSVAGGGREQFF
CDR3 DNA: TGTGCCAGCAGTAGCGTAGCGGGGGGCGGCCGTGAGCAGTTCTTC
clone size: .
J gene: TRBJ2-1
V gene: TRBV6-5
D gene: TRBD2

CDR3 protein: CASSPDRFFSYEQYF
CDR3 DNA: TGTGCCAGCAGCCCGGACAGGTTCTTCTCCTACGAGCAGTACTTC
clone size: .
J gene: TRBJ2-7
V gene: TRBV5-8
D gene: TRBD1

CDR3 protein: CSVSQGGTEAFF
CDR3 DNA: TGCAGCGTTTCCCAGGGCGGCACTGAAGCTTTCTTT
clone size: .
J gene: TRBJ1-1
V gene: TRBV29-1
D gene: .

CDR3 protein: CASSQEGREQFF
CDR3 DNA: TGTGCCAGCAGCCAAGAGGGCAGGGAGCAGTTCTTC
clone size: .
J gene: TRBJ2-1
V gene: TRBV3-1/TRBV3-2
D gene: .

CDR3 protein: CSASRYQGSSQPQHF
CDR3 DNA: TGCAGTGCTAGTAGATATCAGGGGTCGAGTCAGCCCCAGCATTTT
clone size: .
J gene: TRBJ1-5
V gene: TRBV20-1
D gene: .

CDR3 protein: CASSPGGLANIQYF
CDR3 DNA: TGTGCCAGCAGCCCGGGGGGACTGGCAAACATTCAGTACTTC
clone size: .
J gene: TRBJ2-4
V gene: TRBV9
D gene: TRBD2

CDR3 protein: CAWSFQQGPNEKLFF
CDR3 DNA: TGTGCCTGGAGTTTTCAACAGGGACCTAATGAAAAACTGTTTTTT
clone size: .
J gene: TRBJ1-4
V gene: TRBV30
D gene: .

CDR3 protein: CASGRRGAGLVMNTEAFF
CDR3 DNA: TGTGCCAGTGGTCGCCGGGGGGCAGGCTTGGTGATGAACACTGAAGCTTTCTTT
clone size: .
J gene: TRBJ1-1
V gene: TRBV19
D gene: .

CDR3 protein: CASNDRASNYGYTF
CDR3 DNA: TGTGCCAGCAACGACAGGGCCTCTAACTATGGCTACACCTTC
clone size: .
J gene: TRBJ1-2
V gene: TRBV6-6
D gene: TRBD1

CDR3 protein: CASSLVGGLDTQYF
CDR3 DNA: TGCGCCAGCAGCTTGGTGGGCGGGTTAGATACGCAGTATTTT
clone size: .
J gene: TRBJ2-3
V gene: TRBV5-1
D gene: .

CDR3 protein: CASSPSERIQYF
CDR3 DNA: TGTGCCAGTAGTCCCTCAGAGCGCATTCAGTACTTC
clone size: .
J gene: TRBJ2-4
V gene: TRBV19
D gene: .

CDR3 protein: CASSTGQGEISPLHF
CDR3 DNA: TGCGCCAGCAGCACAGGACAGGGAGAAATTTCACCCCTCCACTTT
clone size: .
J gene: TRBJ1-6
V gene: TRBV5-1
D gene: TRBD1

CDR3 protein: CASSLLAASSYNEQFF
CDR3 DNA: TGCGCCAGCAGCTTGTTGGCGGCGAGCTCCTACAATGAGCAGTTCTTC
clone size: .
J gene: TRBJ2-1
V gene: TRBV5-1
D gene: .

CDR3 protein: CASSFYNTGELFF
CDR3 DNA: TGTGCCAGCAGTTTCTATAACACCGGGGAGCTGTTTTTT
clone size: .
J gene: TRBJ2-2
V gene: TRBV12-3/TRBV12-4
D gene: .

CDR3 protein: CASSLGGLAASTDTQYF
CDR3 DNA: TGTGCCAGCAGCTTGGGTGGGCTAGCGGCTAGCACAGATACGCAGTATTTT
clone size: .
J gene: TRBJ2-3
V gene: TRBV5-5
D gene: TRBD2

CDR3 protein: CASGTRPGGYTF
CDR3 DNA: TGTGCCAGCGGAACGAGGCCCGGGGGCTACACCTTC
clone size: .
J gene: TRBJ1-2
V gene: TRBV28
D gene: .

CDR3 protein: CASRGRTGGGETQYF
CDR3 DNA: TGTGCCAGCAGGGGACGGACAGGGGGCGGGGAGACCCAGTACTTC
clone size: .
J gene: TRBJ2-5
V gene: TRBV2
D gene: TRBD1

CDR3 protein: CASRTGNQPQHF
CDR3 DNA: TGTGCCAGCCGGACAGGGAATCAGCCCCAGCATTTT
clone size: once
J gene: TRBJ1-5
V gene: TRBV6-5
D gene: TRBD1

CDR3 protein: CAIKDRVETGELFF
CDR3 DNA: TGTGCCATCAAAGACAGGGTCGAGACCGGGGAGCTGTTTTTT
clone size: .
J gene: TRBJ2-2
V gene: TRBV28
D gene: TRBD1

CDR3 protein: CSASDRVYGYTF
CDR3 DNA: TGCAGTGCTAGTGACAGGGTTTATGGCTACACCTTC
clone size: few
J gene: TRBJ1-2
V gene: TRBV20-1
D gene: TRBD1

CDR3 protein: CASRGQGNAVYEQYF
CDR3 DNA: TGTGCCAGTAGAGGACAGGGGAACGCAGTCTACGAGCAGTACTTC
clone size: few
J gene: TRBJ2-7
V gene: TRBV19
D gene: TRBD1

CDR3 protein: CASNQGASTEAFF
CDR3 DNA: TGTGCCAGCAATCAGGGCGCGAGCACTGAAGCTTTCTTT
clone size: .
J gene: TRBJ1-1
V gene: TRBV7-8
D gene: .

CDR3 protein: CALQRSGANVLTF
CDR3 DNA: TGTGCCTTACAACGATCTGGGGCCAACGTCCTGACTTTC
clone size: .
J gene: TRBJ2-6
V gene: TRBV30
D gene: .

CDR3 protein: CASRDSRTYEQYF
CDR3 DNA: TGTGCCAGCAGGGACAGCCGGACCTACGAGCAGTACTTC
clone size: .
J gene: TRBJ2-7
V gene: TRBV28
D gene: .

CDR3 protein: CASSLAGVANEKLFF
CDR3 DNA: TGCGCCAGCAGCTTGGCCGGAGTGGCTAATGAAAAACTGTTTTTT
clone size: .
J gene: TRBJ1-4
V gene: TRBV5-1
D gene: .

CDR3 protein: CASRQGTGAGYTF
CDR3 DNA: TGTGCCAGCAGGCAAGGGACAGGGGCTGGCTACACCTTC
clone size: .
J gene: TRBJ1-2
V gene: TRBV6-5
D gene: TRBD1

CDR3 protein: CASGTSGAEAFF
CDR3 DNA: TGTGCCAGCGGGACCTCAGGGGCTGAAGCTTTCTTT
clone size: .
J gene: TRBJ1-1
V gene: TRBV6-5
D gene: .